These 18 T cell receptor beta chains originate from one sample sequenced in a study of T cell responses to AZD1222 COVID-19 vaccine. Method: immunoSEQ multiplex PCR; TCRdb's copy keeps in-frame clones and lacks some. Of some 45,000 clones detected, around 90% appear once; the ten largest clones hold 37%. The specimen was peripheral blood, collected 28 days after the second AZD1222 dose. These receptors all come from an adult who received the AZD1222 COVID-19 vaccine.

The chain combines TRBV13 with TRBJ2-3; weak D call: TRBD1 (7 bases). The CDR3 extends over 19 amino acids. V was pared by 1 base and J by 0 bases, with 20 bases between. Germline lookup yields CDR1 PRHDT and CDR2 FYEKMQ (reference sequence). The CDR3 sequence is CASSLDFRGSGLSTDTQYF. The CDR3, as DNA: TGTGCCAGCAGCTTAGATTTCAGGGGGAGCGGGTTGAGCACAGATACGCAGTATTTT. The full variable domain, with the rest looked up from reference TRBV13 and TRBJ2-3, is AAGVIQSPRHLIKEKRETATLKCYPIPRHDTVYWYQQGPGQDPQFLISFYEKMQSDKGSIPDRFSAQQFSDYHSELNMSSLELGDSALYFCASSLDFRGSGLSTDTQYFGPGTRLTVL.

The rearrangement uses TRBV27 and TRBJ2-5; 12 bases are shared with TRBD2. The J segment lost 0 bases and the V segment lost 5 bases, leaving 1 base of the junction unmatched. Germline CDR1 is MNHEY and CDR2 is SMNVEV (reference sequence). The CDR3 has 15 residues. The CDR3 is CASSPSGGDQETQYF. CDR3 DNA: TGTGCCAGCAGTCCTAGCGGGGGGGACCAAGAGACCCAGTACTTC.

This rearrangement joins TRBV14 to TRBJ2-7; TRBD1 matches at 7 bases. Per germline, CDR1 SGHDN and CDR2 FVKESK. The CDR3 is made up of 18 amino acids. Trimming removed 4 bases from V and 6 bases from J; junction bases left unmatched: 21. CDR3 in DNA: TGTGCCAGCAGCCTAGAGAAGCGTACGGGACAGCGAGTGTTCGAGCAGTACTTC. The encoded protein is CASSLEKRTGQRVFEQYF.

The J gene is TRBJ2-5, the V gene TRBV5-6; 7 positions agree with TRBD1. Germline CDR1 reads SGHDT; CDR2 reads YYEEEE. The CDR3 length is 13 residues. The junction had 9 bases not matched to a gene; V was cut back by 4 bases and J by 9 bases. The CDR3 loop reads CASSPGRGQSQYF. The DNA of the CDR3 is TGTGCCAGCAGCCCTGGTAGGGGGCAGTCCCAGTACTTC.

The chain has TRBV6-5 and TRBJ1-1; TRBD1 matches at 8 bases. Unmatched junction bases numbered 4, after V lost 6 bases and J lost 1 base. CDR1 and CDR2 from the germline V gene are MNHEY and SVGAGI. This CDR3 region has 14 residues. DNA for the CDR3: TGTGCCAGCAGCCCCGGGACAGGGAACACTGAAGCTTTCTTT. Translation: CASSPGTGNTEAFF.

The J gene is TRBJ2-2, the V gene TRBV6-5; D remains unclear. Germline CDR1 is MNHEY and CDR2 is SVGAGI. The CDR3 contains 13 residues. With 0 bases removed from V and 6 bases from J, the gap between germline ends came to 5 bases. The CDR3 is CASSYSRAGELFF. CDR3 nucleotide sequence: TGTGCCAGCAGTTACTCCCGGGCCGGGGAGCTGTTTTTT.

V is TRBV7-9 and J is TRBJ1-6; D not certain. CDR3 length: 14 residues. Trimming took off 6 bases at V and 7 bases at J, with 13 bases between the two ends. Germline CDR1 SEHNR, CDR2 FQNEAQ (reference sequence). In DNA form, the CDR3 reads TGTGCCAGCAGACGCGACCACGAAAATTCACCCCTCCACTTT. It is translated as CASRRDHENSPLHF.

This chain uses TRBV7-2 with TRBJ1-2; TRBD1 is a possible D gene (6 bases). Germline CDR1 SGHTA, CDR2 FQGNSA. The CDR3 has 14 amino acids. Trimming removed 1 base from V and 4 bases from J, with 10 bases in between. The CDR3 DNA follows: TGTGCCAGCAGCTTAGGCCGGGGGGCCTATGGCTACACCTTC. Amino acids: CASSLGRGAYGYTF.

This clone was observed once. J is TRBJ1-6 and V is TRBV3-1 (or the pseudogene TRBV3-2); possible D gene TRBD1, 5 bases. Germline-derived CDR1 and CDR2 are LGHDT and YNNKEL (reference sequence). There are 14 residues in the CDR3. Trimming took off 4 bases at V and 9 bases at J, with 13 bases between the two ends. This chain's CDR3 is CASSRGAQGSPLHF. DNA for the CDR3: TGTGCCAGCAGCCGCGGGGCCCAAGGTTCACCCCTCCACTTT.

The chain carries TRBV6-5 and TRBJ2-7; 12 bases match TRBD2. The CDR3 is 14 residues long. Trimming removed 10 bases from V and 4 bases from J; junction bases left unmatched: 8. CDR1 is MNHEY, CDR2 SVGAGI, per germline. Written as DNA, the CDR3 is TGTGCCACCGGACTAGCGGGGAAGATTTACGAGCAGTACTTC. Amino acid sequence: CATGLAGKIYEQYF.

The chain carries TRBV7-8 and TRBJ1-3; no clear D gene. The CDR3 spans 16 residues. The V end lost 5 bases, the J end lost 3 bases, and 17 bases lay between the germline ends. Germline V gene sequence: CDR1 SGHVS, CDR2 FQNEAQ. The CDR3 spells CASSGLTSGGGNTIYF. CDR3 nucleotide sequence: TGTGCCAGCAGCGGACTGACGTCGGGAGGTGGAAACACCATATATTTT.

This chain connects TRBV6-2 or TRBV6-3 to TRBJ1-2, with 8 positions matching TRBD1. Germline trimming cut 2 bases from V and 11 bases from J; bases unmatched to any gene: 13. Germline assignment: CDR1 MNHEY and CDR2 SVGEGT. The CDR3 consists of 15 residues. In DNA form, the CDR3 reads TGTGCCAGCAGTTACCTCAAGGACAGGACAGGGCCGTACACCTTC. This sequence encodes CASSYLKDRTGPYTF.

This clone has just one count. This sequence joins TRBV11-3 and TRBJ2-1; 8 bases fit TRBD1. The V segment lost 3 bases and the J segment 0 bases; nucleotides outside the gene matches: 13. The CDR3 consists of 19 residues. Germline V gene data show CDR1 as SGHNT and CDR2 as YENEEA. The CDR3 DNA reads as TGTGCCAGCAGCTTGGGGCTCACAGGGGGTCCCAGCTCCTACAATGAGCAGTTCTTC. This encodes CASSLGLTGGPSSYNEQFF.

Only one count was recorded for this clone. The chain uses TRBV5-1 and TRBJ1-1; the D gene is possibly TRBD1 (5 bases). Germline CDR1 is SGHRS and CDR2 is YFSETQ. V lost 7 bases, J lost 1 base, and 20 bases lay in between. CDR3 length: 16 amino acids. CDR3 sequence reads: CASARVGGTGNTEAFF. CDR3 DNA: TGCGCCAGCGCCCGGGTTGGGGGTACGGGGAACACTGAAGCTTTCTTT.

The CDR3 sequence: CASSERPGSNQPQHF. For the CDR3, the DNA is TGTGCCAGCAGTGAACGCCCCGGGAGCAATCAGCCCCAGCATTTT. The chain has TRBV6-1 and TRBJ1-5; D gene uncertain. The CDR3 has 15 residues. With 2 bases removed from V and 1 base from J, the gap between germline ends came to 9 bases. Per the germline V gene, CDR1 is MNHNS and CDR2 is SASEGT.

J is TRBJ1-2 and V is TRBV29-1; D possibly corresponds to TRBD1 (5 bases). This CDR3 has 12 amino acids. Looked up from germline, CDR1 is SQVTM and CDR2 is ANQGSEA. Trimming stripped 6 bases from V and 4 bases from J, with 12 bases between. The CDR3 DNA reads TGCAGCGTCTCCGACAGTTTCTATGGCTACACCTTC. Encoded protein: CSVSDSFYGYTF.

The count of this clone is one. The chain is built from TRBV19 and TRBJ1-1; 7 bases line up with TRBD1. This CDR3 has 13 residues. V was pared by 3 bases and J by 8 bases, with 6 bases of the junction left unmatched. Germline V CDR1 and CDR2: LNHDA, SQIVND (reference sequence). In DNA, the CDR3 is TGTGCCAGTAGTATGACAGGGTATTCGGAAGCTTTCTTT. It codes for CASSMTGYSEAFF.

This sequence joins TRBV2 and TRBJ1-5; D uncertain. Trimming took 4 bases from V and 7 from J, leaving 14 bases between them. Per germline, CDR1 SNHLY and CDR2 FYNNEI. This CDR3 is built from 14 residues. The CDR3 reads CASSVPGSPQPQHF. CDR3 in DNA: TGTGCCAGCAGTGTACCTGGTTCTCCCCAGCCCCAGCATTTT.